This entry lists 9 T cell receptor beta chains sequenced from one sample in a study of blood T cell repertoires in COVID-19. TCRdb's table, derived via immunoSEQ multiplex PCR, lists solely in-frame clones and lacks some. This table holds tens of thousands of clones, under 90% found once. Material: peripheral blood. The receptors here all came from an older man who had recovered from COVID-19.

The V call is TRBV7-9, the J call TRBJ2-1; TRBD1 aligns across 9 bases. Per germline, CDR1 SEHNR and CDR2 FQNEAQ (reference sequence). V dropped 2 bases and J dropped 7; count of bases not matched to a gene: 9. CDR3 size: 16 residues. The CDR3 nucleotides are TGTGCCAGCAGCTTAACAGGGGGCGAAAGTTTGAATGAGCAGTTCTTC. It yields the protein CASSLTGGESLNEQFF.

V usage is TRBV11-2 and J usage is TRBJ2-5; 7 positions match TRBD1. This CDR3 comprises 14 residues. CDR1 and CDR2 (germline): SGHAT, FQNNGV. V shed 4 bases, J shed 5 bases, and the junction held 7 bases outside the gene matches. This chain's CDR3 is CASSSVFRGETQYF. The DNA for the CDR3 is TGTGCCAGCAGCTCGGTTTTCAGGGGGGAGACCCAGTACTTC. Complete variable domain (other parts from reference TRBV11-2 and TRBJ2-5): EAGVAQSPRYKIIEKRQSVAFWCNPISGHATLYWYQQILGQGPKLLIQFQNNGVVDDSQLPKDRFSAERLKGVDSTLKIQPAKLEDSAVYLCASSSVFRGETQYFGPGTRLLVL.

The J gene is TRBJ2-7, the V gene TRBV14; D not resolved. The V gene's germline CDR1 is SGHDN and CDR2 FVKESK. The CDR3 has 14 residues. V lost 2 bases to trimming and J lost 9 bases, with 17 bases between them. The CDR3 DNA follows: TGTGCCAGCAGCCAAAATTTCAGGAACCGTCGGCAGTACTTC. It translates to CASSQNFRNRRQYF.

This chain joins TRBV5-6 and TRBJ2-7; 7 bases line up with TRBD1. The trim removed 0 bases at V and 5 bases at J, leaving 8 bases unmatched. This CDR3 region has 15 residues. Germline V gives CDR1 SGHDT, CDR2 YYEEEE. The CDR3 here is CASSLARQGGNEQYF. Here the CDR3 DNA reads TGTGCCAGCAGCTTGGCCCGACAGGGTGGCAACGAGCAGTACTTC.

The chain combines TRBV7-2 with TRBJ1-1; TRBD1 aligns across 8 bases. The CDR3 has 17 amino acids. V was clipped by 5 bases and J by 0 bases; unmatched bases: 11. CDR1 and CDR2 from the germline V gene are SGHTA and FQGNSA. This chain's CDR3 is CASSQGQGENMNTEAFF. DNA for the CDR3: TGTGCCAGCAGCCAAGGACAGGGCGAAAATATGAACACTGAAGCTTTCTTT.

This clone was recorded a few times. The chain uses TRBV19 and TRBJ1-2, with a weak D call TRBD1 (5 bases). The germline V gene encodes CDR1 LNHDA and CDR2 SQIVND (reference sequence). Trimming stripped 3 bases from V and 4 bases from J, with 12 bases between. CDR3 size: 14 residues. This CDR3 reads CASSILGLPYGYTF. The CDR3 DNA follows: TGTGCCAGTAGTATCCTGGGGCTCCCCTATGGCTACACCTTC. Together with reference TRBV19 and TRBJ1-2, the CDR3 gives the full variable domain: DGGITQSPKYLFRKEGQNVTLSCEQNLNHDAMYWYRQDPGQGLRLIYYSQIVNDFQKGDIAEGYSVSREKKESFPLTVTSAQKNPTAFYLCASSILGLPYGYTFGSGTRLTVV.

CDR3 region: CASLDGPGGVNTEAFF. In DNA form, the CDR3 reads TGTGCCAGTCTCGACGGGCCGGGCGGGGTCAACACTGAAGCTTTCTTT. J is TRBJ1-1 and V is TRBV28; D call uncertain. The CDR3 is 16 amino acids. The V and J ends lost 9 bases and 2 bases respectively, with 22 bases between them. CDR1 is MDHEN and CDR2 is SYDVKM in the germline V gene.

V gene TRBV30 combines with J gene TRBJ2-7; TRBD1 matches at 10 bases. J lost 1 base, V lost 1 base, and 4 bases had no gene match. Germline-derived CDR1 and CDR2 are GTSNPN and SVGIG (reference sequence). The CDR3 contains 15 residues. CDR3 DNA: TGTGCCTGGAGTGACCCGGGACAGGGGTCCTACGAGCAGTACTTC. This encodes CAWSDPGQGSYEQYF.

The rearrangement joins TRBV4-3 to TRBJ2-3, with TRBD2 as a possible D gene (7 bases). In germline, CDR1 is LGHNA, CDR2 YSLEER. With 4 bases removed from V and 6 bases from J, the gap between germline ends came to 20 bases. The CDR3 is 16 amino acids. As DNA, the CDR3 is TGCGCCAGCAGCCCAGACACACAGGGAGGGAGGGATACGCAGTATTTT. Translated: CASSPDTQGGRDTQYF.